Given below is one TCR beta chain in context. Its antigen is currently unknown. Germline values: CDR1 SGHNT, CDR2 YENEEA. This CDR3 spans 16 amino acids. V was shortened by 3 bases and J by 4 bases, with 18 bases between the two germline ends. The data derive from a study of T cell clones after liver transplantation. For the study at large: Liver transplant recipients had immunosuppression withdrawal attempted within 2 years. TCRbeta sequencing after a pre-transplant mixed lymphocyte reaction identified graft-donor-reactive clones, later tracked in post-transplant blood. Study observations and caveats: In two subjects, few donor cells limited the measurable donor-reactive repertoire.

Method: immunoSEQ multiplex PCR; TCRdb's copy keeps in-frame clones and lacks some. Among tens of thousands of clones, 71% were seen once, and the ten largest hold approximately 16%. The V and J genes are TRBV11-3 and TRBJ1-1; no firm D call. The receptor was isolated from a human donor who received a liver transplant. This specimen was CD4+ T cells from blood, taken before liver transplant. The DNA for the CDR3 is TGTGCCAGCAGCTTCCTTATTAGGAGTGACGGCACTGAAGCTTTCTTT. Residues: CASSFLIRSDGTEAFF.